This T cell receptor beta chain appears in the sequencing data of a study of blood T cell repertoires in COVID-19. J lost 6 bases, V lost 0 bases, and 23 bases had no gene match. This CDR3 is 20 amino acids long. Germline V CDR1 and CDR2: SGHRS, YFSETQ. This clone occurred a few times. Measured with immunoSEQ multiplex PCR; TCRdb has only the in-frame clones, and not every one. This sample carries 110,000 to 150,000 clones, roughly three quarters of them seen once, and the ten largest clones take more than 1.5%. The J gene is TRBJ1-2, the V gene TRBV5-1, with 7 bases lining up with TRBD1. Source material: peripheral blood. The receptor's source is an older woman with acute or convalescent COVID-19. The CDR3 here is CASSLATGLTYRGGRNGYTF. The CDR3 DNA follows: TGCGCCAGCAGCTTGGCCACAGGCCTTACTTACAGGGGAGGTCGGAATGGCTACACCTTC. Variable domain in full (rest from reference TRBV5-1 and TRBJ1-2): KAGVTQTPRYLIKTRGQQVTLSCSPISGHRSVSWYQQTPGQGLQFLFEYFSETQRNKGNFPGRFSGRQFSNSRSEMNVSTLELGDSALYLCASSLATGLTYRGGRNGYTFGSGTRLTVV.